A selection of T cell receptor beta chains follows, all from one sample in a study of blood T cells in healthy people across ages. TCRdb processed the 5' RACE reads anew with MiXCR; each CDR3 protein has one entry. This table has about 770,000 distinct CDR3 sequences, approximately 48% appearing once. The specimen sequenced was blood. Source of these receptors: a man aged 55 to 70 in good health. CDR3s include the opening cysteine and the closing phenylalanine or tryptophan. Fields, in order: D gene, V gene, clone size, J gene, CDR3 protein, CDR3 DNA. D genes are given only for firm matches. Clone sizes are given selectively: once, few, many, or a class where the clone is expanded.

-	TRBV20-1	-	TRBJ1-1	CGVFATEAFF	TGCGGGGTATTCGCCACTGAAGCTTTCTTT
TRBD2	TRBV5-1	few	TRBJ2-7	CASSVGTSGVSYEQYF	TGCGCCAGCAGCGTAGGGACTAGCGGGGTCTCCTACGAGCAGTACTTC
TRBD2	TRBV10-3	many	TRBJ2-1	CAITAGGSSNEQFF	TGTGCCATCACAGCGGGGGGTTCCAGCAATGAGCAGTTCTTC
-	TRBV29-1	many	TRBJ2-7	CSVEGPGGIYEQYF	TGCAGCGTAGAGGGGCCAGGAGGGATCTACGAGCAGTACTTC
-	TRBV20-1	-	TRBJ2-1	CSAETGDTYNEQFF	TGCAGTGCGGAAACTGGAGATACCTACAATGAGCAGTTCTTC
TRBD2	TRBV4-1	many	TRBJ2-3	CASSQGSGTSGTTDTQYF	TGCGCCAGCAGCCAAGGTTCAGGGACTAGCGGGACCACAGATACGCAGTATTTT
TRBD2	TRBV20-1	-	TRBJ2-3	CSAFSGGVGTDTQYF	TGCAGTGCTTTTAGCGGGGGGGTTGGGACAGATACGCAGTATTTT
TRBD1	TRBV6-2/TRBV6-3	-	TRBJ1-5	CASRTTGAGVQPQHF	TGTGCCAGCAGAACTACAGGGGCTGGGGTCCAGCCCCAGCATTTT
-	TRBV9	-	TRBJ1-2	CASKGLDGYTF	TGTGCCAGCAAGGGGTTAGATGGCTACACCTTC
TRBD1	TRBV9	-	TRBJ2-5	CASSVSDRVETQYF	TGTGCCAGCAGCGTGTCGGACAGGGTGGAGACCCAGTACTTC
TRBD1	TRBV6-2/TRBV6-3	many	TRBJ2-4	CASSQQGAQNIQYF	TGTGCCAGCAGTCAACAGGGGGCCCAAAACATTCAGTACTTC
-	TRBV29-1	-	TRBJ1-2	CSVGTYSGGYTF	TGCAGCGTTGGGACCTACAGTGGAGGCTACACCTTC
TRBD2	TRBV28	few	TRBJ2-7	CASSPLTSGGSYEQYF	TGTGCCAGCAGTCCCCTAACCAGCGGGGGGAGCTACGAGCAGTACTTC
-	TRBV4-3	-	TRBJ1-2	CASSQDYIGGGYGYTF	TGCGCCAGCAGCCAAGATTACATCGGAGGGGGGTATGGCTACACCTTC
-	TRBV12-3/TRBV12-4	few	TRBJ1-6	CASSPSGNSPLHF	TGTGCCAGCAGCCCCTCGGGGAATTCACCCCTCCACTTT
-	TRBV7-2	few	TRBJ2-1	CASSRPGIGQFF	TGTGCCAGCAGCCGCCCCGGGATAGGTCAGTTCTTC
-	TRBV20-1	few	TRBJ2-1	CSARFRGSYNEQFF	TGCAGTGCTAGGTTTAGGGGCTCCTACAATGAGCAGTTCTTC
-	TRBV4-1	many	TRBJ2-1	CASSHYIGNEQFF	TGCGCCAGCAGCCATTATATTGGGAATGAGCAGTTCTTC
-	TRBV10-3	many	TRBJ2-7	CAISVGATEYF	TGTGCCATCAGTGTCGGGGCCACGGAGTACTTC
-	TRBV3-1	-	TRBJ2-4	CASSQGVGGKNIQYF	TGTGCCAGCAGCCAGGGGGTAGGGGGCAAAAACATTCAGTACTTC
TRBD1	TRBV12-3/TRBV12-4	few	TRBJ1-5	CASRLGQEGQPQHF	TGTGCCAGCAGGTTGGGACAGGAGGGTCAGCCCCAGCATTTT
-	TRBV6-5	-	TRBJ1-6	CASSYLGSPLHF	TGTGCCAGCTCGTATCTGGGGTCACCCCTCCACTTT
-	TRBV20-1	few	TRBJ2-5	CSANTPETQYF	TGCAGTGCTAACACCCCAGAGACCCAGTACTTC
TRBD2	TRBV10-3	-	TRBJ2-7	CAISDPSGGYSYEQYF	TGTGCCATCAGTGACCCAAGCGGGGGATACTCCTACGAGCAGTACTTC
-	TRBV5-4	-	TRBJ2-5	CASSPDSSGEQYF	TGTGCCAGCAGCCCGGACAGCTCGGGGGAGCAGTACTTC
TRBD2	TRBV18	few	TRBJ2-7	CASSPSITRGAHYEQYF	TGTGCCAGCTCACCAAGTATCACGCGGGGGGCCCACTACGAGCAGTACTTC
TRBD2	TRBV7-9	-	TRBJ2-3	CASSQGTSGVSTDTQYF	TGTGCCAGCAGCCAGGGGACTAGCGGGGTTAGCACAGATACGCAGTATTTT
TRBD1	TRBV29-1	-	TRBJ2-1	CSVTGDIYNEQFF	TGCAGCGTAACAGGGGACATCTACAATGAGCAGTTCTTC
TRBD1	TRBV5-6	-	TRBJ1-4	CASSWGTGGYEKLFF	TGTGCCAGCAGCTGGGGGACAGGGGGGTATGAAAAACTGTTTTTT
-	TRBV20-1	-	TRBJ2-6	CSAGILSGANVLTF	TGCAGTGCTGGGATCCTCTCTGGGGCCAACGTCCTGACTTTC
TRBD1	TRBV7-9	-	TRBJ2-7	CASSLSGTGCGEQYF	TGTGCCAGCAGCTTATCCGGGACAGGGTGCGGCGAGCAGTACTTC
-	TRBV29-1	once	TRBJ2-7	CSAEVRTPAGDEQYF	TGCAGCGCAGAAGTCCGGACTCCAGCGGGCGACGAGCAGTACTTC
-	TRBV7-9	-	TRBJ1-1	CASSRDVAEAFF	TGTGCCAGCAGCCGGGACGTCGCTGAAGCTTTCTTT
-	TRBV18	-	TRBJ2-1	CTSSRAVSALEQFF	TGTACCAGCTCACGAGCGGTTTCAGCTCTTGAGCAGTTCTTC
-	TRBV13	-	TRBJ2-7	CASSLGRGRGHYEQYF	TGTGCCAGCAGCTTAGGGAGGGGGAGAGGGCACTACGAGCAGTACTTC
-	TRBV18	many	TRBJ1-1	CASFQSLNTEAFF	TGTGCCAGCTTTCAATCTCTGAACACTGAAGCTTTCTTT
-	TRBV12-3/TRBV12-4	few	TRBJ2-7	CASSATKGWEQYF	TGTGCCAGCAGTGCGACAAAGGGCTGGGAGCAGTACTTC
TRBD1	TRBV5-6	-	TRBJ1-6	CASSLLDRGHSPLHF	TGTGCCAGCAGCCTACTAGACAGGGGGCACTCACCCCTCCACTTT
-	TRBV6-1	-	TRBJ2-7	CASRMTGGDYGQYF	TGTGCCAGCAGGATGACAGGAGGGGACTACGGGCAGTACTTC
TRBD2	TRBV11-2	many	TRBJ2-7	CASSRGGPYEQYF	TGTGCCAGCAGCCGGGGGGGGCCCTACGAGCAGTACTTC
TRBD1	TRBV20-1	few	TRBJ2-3	CSANTGTDAQYF	TGCAGTGCTAATACAGGGACAGATGCGCAGTATTTT
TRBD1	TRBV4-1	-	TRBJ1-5	CASSQEGTGHSNQPQHF	TGCGCCAGCAGCCAAGAAGGGACAGGCCATAGCAATCAGCCCCAGCATTTT